A single T cell receptor beta chain is shown here with its context. The antigen is undetermined. Clones were read by immunoSEQ multiplex PCR, and TCRdb kept only the in-frame ones, dropping some. The table includes 60,000 to 70,000 clones, around 83% detected once. Regarding time point: week 47, end of study. The content of each vaccine dose was 300 ug of mutant IDH1 20-mer peptide, and topical imiquimod accompanied it. This specimen belongs to a study of a mutant IDH1 vaccine in newly diagnosed glioma. For the study at large: Onset of vaccination occurred 4-6 weeks following radiotherapy alone, or with temozolomide cycles. Sex among treated patients split about 60% male, about 40% female; mean age was about 40 years. Patients got radiotherapy, temozolomide, or both beforehand, and most got both.

CDR1 SNHLY and CDR2 FYNNEI come from the germline V gene. V was clipped by 6 bases and J by 3 bases, with 15 bases between them. The CDR3 has 16 amino acids. Study-level findings and limits: There were vaccine-induced immune responses in under 95% of the patients.

The sample here was PBMCs, taken from a glioma patient whose treatment included an IDH1 peptide vaccine. This clonotype originated in a man aged 25-45 years with glioma. The chain links TRBV2 to TRBJ1-6; weak D call: TRBD1 (6 bases). The CDR3, as DNA: TGTGCCAGCAGCGCGGGGACAACCATCTATAATTCACCCCTCCACTTT. Translated: CASSAGTTIYNSPLHF. Combining the CDR3 with reference TRBV2 and TRBJ1-6 gives the whole variable domain EPEVTQTPSHQVTQMGQEVILRCVPISNHLYFYWYRQILGQKVEFLVSFYNNEISEKSEIFDDQFSVERPDGSNFTLKIRSTKLEDSAMYFCASSAGTTIYNSPLHFGNGTRLTVT.